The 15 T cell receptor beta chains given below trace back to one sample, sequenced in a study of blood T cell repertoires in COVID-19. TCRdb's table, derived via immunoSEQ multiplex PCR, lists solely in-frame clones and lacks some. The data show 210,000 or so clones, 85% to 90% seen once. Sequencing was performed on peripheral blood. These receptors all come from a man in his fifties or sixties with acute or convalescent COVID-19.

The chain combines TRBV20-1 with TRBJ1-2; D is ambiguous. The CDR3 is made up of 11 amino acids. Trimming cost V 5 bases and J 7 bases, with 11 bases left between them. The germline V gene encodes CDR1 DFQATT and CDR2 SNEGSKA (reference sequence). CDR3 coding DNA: TGCAGTGCTGCCCGGGGATCTGGCTACACCTTC. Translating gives CSAARGSGYTF.

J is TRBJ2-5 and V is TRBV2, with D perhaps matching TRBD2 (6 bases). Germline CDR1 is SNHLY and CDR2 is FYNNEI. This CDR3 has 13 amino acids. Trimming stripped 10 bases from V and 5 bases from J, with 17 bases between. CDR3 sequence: CATTSRWLETQYF. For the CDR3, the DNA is TGTGCCACCACTAGCAGGTGGTTGGAGACCCAGTACTTC.

The CDR3 region has the DNA TGTGCCAGCAGTTGGGCGGGGGGGTACTACAATGAGCAGTTCTTC. This translates into CASSWAGGYYNEQFF. The chain links TRBV27 to TRBJ2-1, with 9 bases that match TRBD2. The V gene's germline CDR1 is MNHEY and CDR2 SMNVEV (reference sequence). J was trimmed by 3 bases and V by 4 bases; bases with no gene match: 4. CDR3 size: 15 residues.

CDR3 loop: CASCPVNTGELFF. CDR3 bases: TGTGCCAGCTGCCCGGTGAACACCGGGGAGCTGTTTTTT. The rearrangement joins TRBV5-4 to TRBJ2-2; unclear D gene. Germline V gene sequence: CDR1 SGHNT, CDR2 YYREEE (reference sequence). V was trimmed by 7 bases and J by 1 base, leaving 8 bases between them. The length of the CDR3 is 13 residues.

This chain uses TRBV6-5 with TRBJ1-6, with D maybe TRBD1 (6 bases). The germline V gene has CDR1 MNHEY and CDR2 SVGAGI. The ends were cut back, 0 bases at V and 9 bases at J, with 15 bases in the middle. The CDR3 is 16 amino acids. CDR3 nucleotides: TGTGCCAGCAGTTACTCGATTGACAGGTTGGGTTCACCCCTCCACTTT. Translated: CASSYSIDRLGSPLHF.

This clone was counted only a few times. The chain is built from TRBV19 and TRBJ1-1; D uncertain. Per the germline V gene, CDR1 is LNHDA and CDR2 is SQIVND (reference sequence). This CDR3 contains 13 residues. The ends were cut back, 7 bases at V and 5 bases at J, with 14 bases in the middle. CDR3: CASTSLGRTEAFF. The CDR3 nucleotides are TGTGCCAGTACGAGCCTCGGGAGAACTGAAGCTTTCTTT.

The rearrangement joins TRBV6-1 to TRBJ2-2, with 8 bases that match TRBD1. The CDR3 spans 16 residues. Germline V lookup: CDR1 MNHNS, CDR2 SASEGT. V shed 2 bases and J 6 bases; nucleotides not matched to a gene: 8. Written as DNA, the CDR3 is TGTGCCAGCAGTGAACCCAGGACAGGGCCCCCCGGGGAGCTGTTTTTT. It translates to CASSEPRTGPPGELFF.

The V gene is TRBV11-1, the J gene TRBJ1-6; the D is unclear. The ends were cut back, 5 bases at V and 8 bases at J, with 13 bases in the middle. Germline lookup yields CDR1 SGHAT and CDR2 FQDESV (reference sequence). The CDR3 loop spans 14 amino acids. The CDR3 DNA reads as TGTGCCAGCAGCCAGAGGGCCCTGGATTCACCCCTCCACTTT. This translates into CASSQRALDSPLHF.

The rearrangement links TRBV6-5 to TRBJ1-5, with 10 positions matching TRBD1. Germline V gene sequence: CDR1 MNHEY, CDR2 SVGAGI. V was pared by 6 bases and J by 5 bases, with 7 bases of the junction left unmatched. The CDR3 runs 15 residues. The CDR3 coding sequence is TGTGCCAGCAGCGACGGGACAGGGGATTATCAGCCCCAGCATTTT. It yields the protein CASSDGTGDYQPQHF.

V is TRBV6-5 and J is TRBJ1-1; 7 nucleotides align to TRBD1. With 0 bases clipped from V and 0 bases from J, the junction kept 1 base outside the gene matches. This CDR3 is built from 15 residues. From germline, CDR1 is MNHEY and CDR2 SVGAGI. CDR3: CASSYSTGMNTEAFF. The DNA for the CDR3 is TGTGCCAGCAGTTACTCGACAGGGATGAACACTGAAGCTTTCTTT.

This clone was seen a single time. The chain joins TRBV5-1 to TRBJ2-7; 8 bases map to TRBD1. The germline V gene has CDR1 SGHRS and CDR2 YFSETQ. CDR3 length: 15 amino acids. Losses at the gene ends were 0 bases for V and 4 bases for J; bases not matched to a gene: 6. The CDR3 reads CASSLGPGGQYEQYF. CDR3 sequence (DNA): TGCGCCAGCAGCTTGGGACCAGGGGGCCAGTACGAGCAGTACTTC.

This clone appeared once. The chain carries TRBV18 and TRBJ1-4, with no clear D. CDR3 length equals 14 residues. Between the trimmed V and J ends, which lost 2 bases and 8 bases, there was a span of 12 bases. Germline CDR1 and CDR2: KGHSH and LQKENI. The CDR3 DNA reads TGTGCCAGCTCACCATTCGAGGGAGGGGAAAAACTGTTTTTT. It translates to CASSPFEGGEKLFF.

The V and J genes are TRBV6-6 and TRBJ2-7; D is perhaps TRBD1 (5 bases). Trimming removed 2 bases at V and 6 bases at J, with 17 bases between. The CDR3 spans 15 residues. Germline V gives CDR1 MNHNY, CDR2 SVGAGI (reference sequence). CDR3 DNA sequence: TGTGCCAGCAGTTACCAGGGTAGTTGGCTTGGCGAGCAGTACTTC. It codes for CASSYQGSWLGEQYF.

The CDR3 coding sequence is TGTGCCAGCAGCTTGTCCGGGACTTGGAATGAAAAACTGTTTTTT. It is translated as CASSLSGTWNEKLFF. The V and J genes are TRBV5-6 and TRBJ1-4; a weak D match, TRBD1 (5 bases). The CDR3 runs 15 residues. Germline CDR1 is SGHDT and CDR2 is YYEEEE. V lost 1 base and J 5 bases, leaving 12 bases between the germline ends. Looking up the rest from reference TRBV5-6 and TRBJ1-4 gives the full variable domain: DAGVTQSPTHLIKTRGQQVTLRCSPKSGHDTVSWYQQALGQGPQFIFQYYEEEERQRGNFPDRFSGHQFPNYSSELNVNALLLGDSALYLCASSLSGTWNEKLFFGSGTQLSVL.

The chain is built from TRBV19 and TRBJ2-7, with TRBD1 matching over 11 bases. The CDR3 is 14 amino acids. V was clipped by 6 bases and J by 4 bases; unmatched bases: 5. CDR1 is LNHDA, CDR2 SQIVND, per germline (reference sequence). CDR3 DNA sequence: TGTGCCAGTAGGAGGACAGGGGGCGGATACGAGCAGTACTTC. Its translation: CASRRTGGGYEQYF.